Reported below is one T cell receptor (beta chain). Its antigen remains unidentified. One end of the junction varies from germline; a read error may be responsible. This sample stems from a study of OX40 agonist ivuxolimab in advanced cancers. Background for the entire study: The costimulatory receptor OX40 (CD134) was targeted by ivuxolimab, a fully human IgG2 agonistic monoclonal antibody. The paper reports the monotherapy dose-escalation portion (N ≈ 50 patients) of the phase I ivuxolimab trial. Patients were allowed to have had prior anti-PD-1, anti-PD-L1 or anti-CTLA-4 therapy, and 40% of the dose-escalation patients had been treated with checkpoint inhibitors. Peripheral TCRbeta sequencing aimed to test whether ivuxolimab altered TCR sequence diversity and caused clonal T-cell expansion. Intravenous ivuxolimab was administered to patients every 2 weeks at six dose levels: 0.01, 0.1, 0.3, 1.5, 3 and 10 mg/kg. Partial responses occurred in three dose-escalation patients, of whom one had hepatocellular carcinoma and two had cutaneous melanoma. Of the roughly 51 patients in dose escalation, approximately 20 had hepatocellular carcinoma, approximately 15 had melanoma, 9 had renal cell carcinoma and 9 had head and neck cancer. In the dose-escalation cohort, 75% to 90% of patients were male, and the mean age was approximately 60 years with a range of roughly 20 to 85.

General conclusions and limits of the study: After ivuxolimab, expanded clones were on average more numerous among CD8+ T cells than among CD4+ T cells. In partial responders in the 0.1-3.0 mg/kg groups, normalized peripheral clonal expansion was found to be among the lowest, especially among CD8+ T cells. Low levels of normalized T-cell clonal expansion were also seen in some patients who did not respond. The antigen specificity of the peripheral T cells that underwent clonal expansion was not determined. At doses of 0.1 to 3.0 mg/kg, clonal expansion of both CD4+ and CD8+ T cells in blood was seen between baseline and week 6.

Patients with autoimmune disease history or receiving systemic immunosuppression were excluded from the trial. In every dose cohort, peripheral blood was drawn for TCR sequencing at baseline, cycle 4 day 1, and cycle 7 day 1. The samples were drawn from a first-in-human, open-label, multicenter phase I dose-escalation trial of ivuxolimab. Adults with locally advanced or metastatic melanoma, renal cell carcinoma, hepatocellular carcinoma or head and neck squamous cell carcinoma were enrolled in the trial. Before TCR sequencing, CD4+ T cells and CD8+ T cells were sorted from peripheral blood as separate populations. The CDR3 starts with the cysteine, ends with the phenylalanine, and has 14 residues. Here the CDR3 DNA is all that survives: 42 bases in frame from base 1. Sequences SGHNT (CDR1) and YYREEE (CDR2) are obtained from the germline V gene (reference sequence). Genomic DNA was extracted from sorted cells for sequencing of the TCRbeta CDR3 region. The immunoSEQ Assay was used for sequencing of TCRbeta CDR3 regions. In TCRdb, the immuneACCESS table is reduced to in-frame sequences with V and J assigned. These tables do not hold every clone; where another copy was compared, an unresolved V gene accounts for under half, and the others remain unexplained. The sample table contains under 15,000 clones; only one count was recorded for roughly 84% of them. The ten largest clones add up to approximately 45% of the sample.

The clonotype originates from an adult with an advanced solid tumor such as melanoma, head and neck, liver or kidney cancer. The source was CD4+ or CD8+ T cells sorted from blood, collected in a trial of the OX40 agonist ivuxolimab. This chain is built from TRBV5-4 and TRBJ1-1, and TRBD1 may be the D gene, going by 5 matching bases. The sequenced DNA is TGCGCCAGCAGCCAAGTGGGGGTGTTAATTGAAGCTTTCTTT. This codes for CASSQVGVLIEAFF.